Shown below are 29 T cell receptor beta chains from a single sample sequenced in a study of post-analysis software for immune sequencing data. Study-wide results and limits: A handful of TRBV segments (TRBV5-6, TRBV5-1 and TRBV20-1 among them) occurred more frequently in patients than in controls.

These receptors have no identified antigens. Every TCR beta cDNA library bore unique molecular identifiers. TCRdb ran MiXCR on the PCR reads and lists one entry per CDR3 protein. Among 700,000 to 800,000 distinct CDR3 sequences listed, 25% to 30% were seen once. Material for sequencing was blood. The receptors here all came from a girl under 18 with multiple sclerosis.

The V gene is TRBV27, the J gene TRBJ2-7; D unresolved. The CDR3 has 13 residues. Germline loops: CDR1 MNHEY, CDR2 SMNVEV (reference sequence). Trimming cost V 2 bases and J 6 bases, with 11 bases left between them. CDR3 residues: CASSLMGISEQYF. CDR3 coding DNA: TGTGCCAGCAGTTTAATGGGGATCTCCGAGCAGTACTTC.

V is TRBV18 and J is TRBJ2-1; TRBD2 is a possible D gene (6 bases). The V end was cut by 6 bases, the J end by 6 bases, with 15 bases between. Germline CDR1 reads KGHSH; CDR2 reads LQKENI. The CDR3 sequence is 14 residues long. The CDR3 DNA follows: TGTGCCAGCTCGGCGGCTAGCGAACTCAATGAGCAGTTCTTC. Encoded protein: CASSAASELNEQFF.

This clonotype has a handful of counts. V is TRBV11-2 and J is TRBJ2-1; possibly TRBD2 for D (6 bases). Trimming cost V 6 bases and J 2 bases, with 14 bases left between them. The CDR3 has 15 amino acids. From germline, CDR1 is SGHAT and CDR2 FQNNGV. This chain's CDR3 is CASSGTSTPYNEQFF. As DNA, the CDR3 is TGTGCCAGCAGTGGAACTAGCACCCCCTACAATGAGCAGTTCTTC.

The rearrangement links TRBV3-1 to TRBJ2-1; TRBD2 aligns across 10 bases. J lost 9 bases, V lost 1 base, and 6 bases had no gene match. Germline CDR1 reads LGHDT; CDR2 reads YNNKEL (reference sequence). This CDR3 is built from 15 residues. The CDR3 loop is CASSQALAGASEQFF. The CDR3 DNA sequence: TGTGCCAGCAGCCAAGCTCTAGCGGGAGCTAGTGAGCAGTTCTTC.

This sequence joins TRBV5-1 and TRBJ1-1; 7 bases align to TRBD1. Trimming took 1 base from V and 4 from J; bases not matched to a gene: 7. The germline CDR1 and CDR2 sequences are SGHRS and YFSETQ. CDR3 length equals 15 residues. The CDR3 is CASSLTGRGATEAFF. The CDR3 DNA follows: TGCGCCAGCAGCTTGACGGGCAGGGGGGCCACTGAAGCTTTCTTT.

This chain joins TRBV7-8 and TRBJ2-1, with 11 bases that match TRBD2. With V trimmed by 6 bases and J by 8 bases, 6 bases remained unmatched. This CDR3 spans 14 amino acids. CDR1 SGHVS and CDR2 FQNEAQ come from the germline V gene. CDR3: CASRLAGAVDEQFF. The CDR3 DNA is TGTGCCAGCAGACTAGCGGGAGCAGTGGATGAGCAGTTCTTC.

There are a few counts of this clonotype. The V gene is TRBV20-1, the J gene TRBJ2-1; TRBD2 agrees at 9 bases. Germline values: CDR1 DFQATT, CDR2 SNEGSKA (reference sequence). The CDR3 extends over 13 amino acids. V lost 6 bases to trimming and J lost 4 bases; unmatched junction nucleotides: 4. This chain's CDR3 is CSAGLARYNEQFF. CDR3 nucleotide sequence: TGCAGTGCCGGACTAGCGCGTTACAATGAGCAGTTCTTC.

This chain connects TRBV15 to TRBJ2-7; no clear D. CDR1 is LNHNV and CDR2 is YYDKDF in the germline V gene (reference sequence). The CDR3 is 13 residues long. The V end was cut by 0 bases, the J end by 7 bases, with 10 bases between. CDR3 protein: CATSRDRSREQYF. CDR3 sequence (DNA): TGTGCCACCAGCAGAGACCGGAGCCGGGAGCAGTACTTC.

This clonotype was detected a few times. V gene TRBV12-3 or TRBV12-4 combines with J gene TRBJ2-1, with 14 positions matching TRBD2. Unmatched junction bases numbered 9, after V lost 5 bases and J lost 6 bases. CDR3 length: 17 residues. CDR3 in DNA: TGTGCCAGCAGTGAAGGACTAGCGGGAGGTCGGGCCAATGAGCAGTTCTTC. This sequence encodes CASSEGLAGGRANEQFF.

The V and J genes are TRBV24-1 and TRBJ2-5, with D perhaps TRBD1 (6 bases). The CDR3 spans 16 residues. Germline V lookup: CDR1 KGHDR, CDR2 SFDVKD. V was shortened by 4 bases and J by 11 bases, with 25 bases between the two germline ends. CDR3 coding DNA: TGTGCCACCAGTGACCCCGGGACACGGGATTCGGTGGAGCAGTACTTC. As protein: CATSDPGTRDSVEQYF.

There are many counts of this clonotype. The gene calls are TRBV7-9 and TRBJ2-1, with 12 bases identical to TRBD2. The length of the CDR3 is 17 residues. Germline V gene lookup returns CDR1 SEHNR and CDR2 FQNEAQ (reference sequence). V was pared by 4 bases and J by 0 bases, with 4 bases of the junction left unmatched. The CDR3, as DNA: TGTGCCAGCAGCTCGCCGACTAGCGGGAGCTCCTACAATGAGCAGTTCTTC. Its protein is CASSSPTSGSSYNEQFF.

V and J are TRBV15 and TRBJ2-7; 10 bases are a match to TRBD1. CDR3 length: 15 residues. Germline values: CDR1 LNHNV, CDR2 YYDKDF (reference sequence). The V and J ends lost 1 base and 5 bases, in that order; junction bases with no gene match: 5. CDR3 nucleotides: TGTGCCACCAGCAGAGGCGACAGGGGGCCCGACGAGCAGTACTTC. Its translation: CATSRGDRGPDEQYF.

In its sample, this clonotype was seen a few times. This may come from a read error, since a much larger clone is one base off. The rearrangement joins TRBV20-1 to TRBJ2-7; TRBD2 aligns across 10 bases. The CDR3 extends over 13 amino acids. Looked up from germline, CDR1 is DFQATT and CDR2 is SNEGSKA (reference sequence). J gave up 7 bases and V 3 bases, and 6 bases lay outside the gene matches. The CDR3 loop reads CSASVAGGNEQYF. The CDR3 region has the DNA TGCAGTGCTAGTGTAGCGGGAGGCAATGAGCAGTACTTC.

This sequence joins TRBV2 and TRBJ2-7; 7 bases agree with TRBD2. Germline CDR1 SNHLY, CDR2 FYNNEI. Trimming at V came to 8 bases and at J to 1 base, leaving 8 bases not matched to a gene. The CDR3 loop spans 14 amino acids. CDR3 coding DNA: TGTGCCAGCGTATGGGGGGGTTCTTCCTACGAGCAGTACTTC. This gives the protein CASVWGGSSYEQYF.

CDR3 in DNA: TGTGCCAGCAGGTGGAAGGGGGCCTTAGATACGCAGTATTTT. Amino acid sequence: CASRWKGALDTQYF. The V call is TRBV6-5, the J call TRBJ2-3, with 7 bases matching TRBD1. With 6 bases clipped from V and 5 bases from J, the junction kept 8 bases outside the gene matches. This CDR3 spans 14 amino acids. Germline CDR1 is MNHEY and CDR2 is SVGAGI.

The rearrangement uses TRBV4-2 and TRBJ2-3; a possible D gene is TRBD2 (6 bases). This CDR3 spans 15 amino acids. Germline V gene sequence: CDR1 LGHNA, CDR2 YNFKEQ. V was cut by 5 bases and J by 2 bases, with 14 bases left in between. The CDR3 here is CASSSAGGNTDTQYF. The CDR3 DNA reads as TGTGCCAGCAGCTCAGCGGGCGGAAACACAGATACGCAGTATTTT.

This clonotype showed up just a few times. The chain couples TRBV7-8 to TRBJ2-1; 12 bases match TRBD2. Germline loops: CDR1 SGHVS, CDR2 FQNEAQ. With 5 bases clipped from V and 1 base from J, the junction kept 15 bases outside the gene matches. CDR3 length: 20 amino acids. The CDR3 DNA reads TGTGCCAGCAGCCCCCCACTAGCGGGGGGTTTGATCGGGTCCTACAATGAGCAGTTCTTC. Translation gives CASSPPLAGGLIGSYNEQFF.

This clonotype was seen ten or more times. The V call is TRBV13, the J call TRBJ2-5; no clear D gene. Germline CDR1 is PRHDT and CDR2 is FYEKMQ (reference sequence). Trimming stripped 1 base from V and 5 bases from J, with 14 bases between. The CDR3 loop spans 15 amino acids. The CDR3 loop is CASSLDGRGQETQYF. CDR3 sequence (DNA): TGTGCCAGCAGCTTAGATGGTCGTGGGCAGGAGACCCAGTACTTC.

Concerning this clonotype: One base away lies a much larger clone, so this may be a sequencing read error. This chain uses TRBV7-2 with TRBJ2-3, with no clear D. Germline V gene sequence: CDR1 SGHTA, CDR2 FQGNSA. CDR3 length equals 12 residues. The CDR3 DNA follows: TGTGCCAGCAGCGACCACACAGATACGCAGTGTTTT. It translates to CASSDHTDTQCF.

This clonotype has more than one count but fewer than ten. The gene calls are TRBV5-1 and TRBJ2-7, with 9 bases fitting TRBD2. Germline values: CDR1 SGHRS, CDR2 YFSETQ. The CDR3 extends over 18 amino acids. The ends lost 0 bases at V and 5 bases at J; junction bases unmatched: 15. CDR3 nucleotides: TGCGCCAGCAGCTTGGCTAGCGTGAGTAGCGGGAGTTGGAACGAGCAGTACTTC. Translated, it gives CASSLASVSSGSWNEQYF.

This clonotype was counted many times. The rearrangement links TRBV4-3 to TRBJ2-7; perhaps TRBD1 as D (5 bases). V was shortened by 3 bases and J by 4 bases, with 16 bases between the two germline ends. The CDR3 runs to 15 residues. CDR1 LGHNA and CDR2 YSLEER come from the germline V gene. For the CDR3, the DNA is TGCGCCAGCAGCCATGAACAAGAAACAGGATACGAGCAGTACTTC. Translating it yields CASSHEQETGYEQYF.

Only a few counts were recorded for this clonotype. The chain employs TRBV27 and TRBJ2-7, with TRBD1 identical over 8 bases. With 5 bases clipped from V and 6 bases from J, the junction kept 9 bases outside the gene matches. The length of the CDR3 is 14 residues. Germline V CDR1 and CDR2: MNHEY, SMNVEV (reference sequence). CDR3 amino acids: CASSPLRGLGEQYF. DNA of the CDR3: TGTGCCAGCAGTCCTCTCAGGGGGCTAGGCGAGCAGTACTTC.

V gene TRBV29-1 combines with J gene TRBJ2-3; 9 nucleotides align to TRBD2. The germline CDR1 and CDR2 sequences are SQVTM and ANQGSEA. CDR3 length: 14 residues. V lost 7 bases and J lost 0; bases outside the gene matches: 5. In nucleotides, the CDR3 is TGCAGCGATGCTAGCGGGGCTAGCACAGATACGCAGTATTTT. Protein: CSDASGASTDTQYF.

This rearrangement joins TRBV20-1 to TRBJ2-5, with a tentative D call TRBD2 (5 bases). The CDR3 loop spans 12 amino acids. CDR1 is DFQATT, CDR2 SNEGSKA, per germline (reference sequence). The CDR3 DNA sequence: TGCAGGGTAACCGGAGCAAGCGGGACCCAGTACTTC. Its translation is CRVTGASGTQYF.

The chain uses TRBV10-3 and TRBJ1-1; D not resolved. From germline, CDR1 is ENHRY and CDR2 SYGVKD. Trimming took 0 bases from V and 8 from J, leaving 7 bases between them. CDR3 length: 12 residues. DNA of the CDR3: TGTGCCATCAGTGAGTCTGTGAAGGAAGCTTTCTTT. It yields the protein CAISESVKEAFF.

The chain is built from TRBV6-4 and TRBJ2-3, with 9 bases fitting TRBD2. This CDR3 contains 11 residues. V dropped 8 bases and J dropped 8; count of bases not matched to a gene: 2. Germline values: CDR1 MRHNA, CDR2 SNTAGT. Here the CDR3 DNA reads TGTGCCAGCGGAGCGGGAGGTACGCAGTATTTT. It is translated as CASGAGGTQYF.

The CDR3 loop is CASSFVRGRQFDYGYTF. The CDR3 bases are TGTGCCAGCAGCTTTGTGAGGGGTCGGCAGTTTGACTATGGCTACACCTTC. The gene calls are TRBV7-2 and TRBJ1-2; perhaps TRBD1 as D (5 bases). The length of the CDR3 is 17 residues. Germline V gene sequence: CDR1 SGHTA, CDR2 FQGNSA. V shed 3 bases and J shed 3 bases, with 20 bases lying between them.

CDR3 amino acids: CSAPIGDSHAEQYF. The CDR3 bases are TGCAGTGCTCCTATTGGGGACTCCCACGCCGAGCAGTACTTC. The V gene is TRBV20-1, the J gene TRBJ2-7, with D possibly being TRBD2 (6 bases). Germline CDR1 and CDR2: DFQATT and SNEGSKA (reference sequence). V lost 5 bases, J lost 6 bases, and 20 bases lay in between. This CDR3 region has 14 residues.

The rearrangement links TRBV20-1 to TRBJ2-7, with 9 bases matching TRBD2. In germline, CDR1 is DFQATT, CDR2 SNEGSKA (reference sequence). There are 13 residues in the CDR3. The ends lost 2 bases at V and 7 bases at J; junction bases unmatched: 6. The CDR3 DNA reads TGCAGTGCTAGAACGGCGGGGGGGCGGGAGCAGTACTTC. Translating it yields CSARTAGGREQYF.